The subject of this entry is one T cell receptor beta chain. These data belong to a study of blood T cell repertoires in COVID-19. Profiled with immunoSEQ multiplex PCR; TCRdb holds only in-frame clones, not every one. The sample includes around 100,000 clones, more than 80% of them seen just once. The ends lost 0 bases at V and 5 bases at J; junction bases unmatched: 10. The CDR3 has 16 residues. The receptor's source is a human donor in a cohort sampled during active COVID-19. The sample consisted of peripheral blood. This chain links TRBV5-3 with TRBJ2-5; 7 bases match TRBD2. TRBV5-3 is classed as an ORF, of uncertain function. The CDR3 region is CARSLGEGRSGETQYF. CDR3 DNA: TGTGCCAGAAGCTTGGGGGAGGGGCGCAGCGGGGAGACCCAGTACTTC.